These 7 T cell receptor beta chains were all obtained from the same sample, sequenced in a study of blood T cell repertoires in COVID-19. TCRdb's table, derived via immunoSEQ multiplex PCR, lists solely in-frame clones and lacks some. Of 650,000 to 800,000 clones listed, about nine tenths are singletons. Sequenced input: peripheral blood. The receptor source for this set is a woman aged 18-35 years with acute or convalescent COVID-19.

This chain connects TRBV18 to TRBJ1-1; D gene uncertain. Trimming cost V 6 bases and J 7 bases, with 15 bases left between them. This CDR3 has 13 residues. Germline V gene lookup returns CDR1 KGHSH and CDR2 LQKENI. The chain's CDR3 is CASSPRVSDEAFF. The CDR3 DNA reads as TGTGCCAGCTCGCCGAGGGTGTCTGATGAAGCTTTCTTT.

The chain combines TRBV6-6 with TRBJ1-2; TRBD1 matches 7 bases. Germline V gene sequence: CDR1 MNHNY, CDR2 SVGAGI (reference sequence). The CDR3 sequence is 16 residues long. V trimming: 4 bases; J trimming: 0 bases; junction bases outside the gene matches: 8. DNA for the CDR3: TGTGCCAGCAGTTTTAACCGGGACAGAGCTAACTATGGCTACACCTTC. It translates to CASSFNRDRANYGYTF.

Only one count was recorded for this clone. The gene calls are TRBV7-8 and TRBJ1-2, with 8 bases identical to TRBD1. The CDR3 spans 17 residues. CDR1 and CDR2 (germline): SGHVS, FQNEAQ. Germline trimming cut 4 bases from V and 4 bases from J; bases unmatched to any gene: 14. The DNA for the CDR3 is TGTGCCAGCAGCTGGCTGATATGGGACAGGAAAACCTATGGCTACACCTTC. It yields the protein CASSWLIWDRKTYGYTF.

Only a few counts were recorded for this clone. CDR3 amino acids: CASSEGPGTWSYEQYF. The DNA of the CDR3 is TGCGCCAGCAGTGAGGGTCCGGGAACGTGGTCCTACGAGCAGTACTTC. The chain joins TRBV10-2 to TRBJ2-7, with a weak D call TRBD2 (5 bases). Germline values: CDR1 WSHSY, CDR2 SAAADI. Trimming shortened V by 2 bases and J by 1 base, and 15 bases separated the two germline ends. The CDR3 runs to 16 residues.

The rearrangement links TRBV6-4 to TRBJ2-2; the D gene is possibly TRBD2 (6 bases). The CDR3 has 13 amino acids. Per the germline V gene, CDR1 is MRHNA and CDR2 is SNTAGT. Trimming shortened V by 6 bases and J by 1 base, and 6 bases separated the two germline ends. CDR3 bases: TGTGCCAGCAGCGGGGGGAACACCGGGGAGCTGTTTTTT. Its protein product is CASSGGNTGELFF.

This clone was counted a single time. The CDR3 DNA is TGTGCCAGCAGTTTAGACGGGACAAGGTTATCGGGCTACACCTTC. The encoded protein is CASSLDGTRLSGYTF. The chain couples TRBV27 to TRBJ1-2; maybe TRBD1 (6 bases). Germline V lookup: CDR1 MNHEY, CDR2 SMNVEV (reference sequence). CDR3 size: 15 residues. Trimming left V 2 bases short and J 8 bases short, with 18 bases between.

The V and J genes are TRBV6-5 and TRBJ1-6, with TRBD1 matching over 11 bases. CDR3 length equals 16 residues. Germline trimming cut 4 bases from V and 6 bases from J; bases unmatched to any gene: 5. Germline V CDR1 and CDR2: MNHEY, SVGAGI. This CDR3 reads CASSFSGTGGNSPLHF. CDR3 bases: TGTGCCAGCAGTTTCTCCGGGACAGGGGGTAATTCACCCCTCCACTTT.